The source of this T cell receptor (beta chain) is a study of shared clonotypes between healthy human individuals. Study-level results: It was only blood that was sampled, and tissue repertoires likely differ.

Libraries were prepared by immunoSEQ multiplex PCR; TCRdb keeps only in-frame clonotypes and omits some of them. The sample includes 2 million to 2.5 million clones, 95% seen only once; the top ten take roughly 0.13%. This clone appeared once. Its antigen is still unknown. A junction end diverges from the germline sequence, so it may reflect a read error. The sample contains more than one DNA sequence encoding this CDR3. This CDR3 is built from 11 residues. CDR1 and CDR2 (germline): SNHLY, FYNNEI. This chain uses TRBV2 with TRBJ2-7; no reliable D call. This clonotype was obtained from a man between 18 and 35 years old in good health. Specimen: naive CD4+ T cells sorted from blood. Noted subset: CD45RA+ positively selected. Written as DNA, the CDR3 is TGTGCCAGCAGGGAAGCCTACGAGCAGTACTTC. This translates into CASREAYEQYF. The whole variable domain, remainder taken from reference TRBV2 and TRBJ2-7, is EPEVTQTPSHQVTQMGQEVILRCVPISNHLYFYWYRQILGQKVEFLVSFYNNEISEKSEIFDDQFSVERPDGSNFTLKIRSTKLEDSAMYFCASREAYEQYFGPGTRLTVT.